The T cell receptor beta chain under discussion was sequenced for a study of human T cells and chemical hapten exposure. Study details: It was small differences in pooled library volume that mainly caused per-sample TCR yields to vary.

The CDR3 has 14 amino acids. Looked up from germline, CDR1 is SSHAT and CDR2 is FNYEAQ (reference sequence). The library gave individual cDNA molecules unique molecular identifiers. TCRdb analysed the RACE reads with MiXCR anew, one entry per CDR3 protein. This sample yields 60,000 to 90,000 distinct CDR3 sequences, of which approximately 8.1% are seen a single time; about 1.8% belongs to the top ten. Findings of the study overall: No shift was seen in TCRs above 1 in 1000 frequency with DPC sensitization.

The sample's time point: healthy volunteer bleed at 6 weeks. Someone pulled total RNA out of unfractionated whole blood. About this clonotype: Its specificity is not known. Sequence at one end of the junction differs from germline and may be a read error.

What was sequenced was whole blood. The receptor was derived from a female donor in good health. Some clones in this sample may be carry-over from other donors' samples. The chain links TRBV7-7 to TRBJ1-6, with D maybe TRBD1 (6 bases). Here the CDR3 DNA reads TGTGCTAGCCCTCTCGGACAGTTCAATTCACACCTCCACTTT. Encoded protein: CASPLGQFNSHLHF.